Listed here is a single TCR beta chain. These data are taken from a study of monozygotic twins with inflammatory bowel disease. It was 3,500 to 4,000 ng of total RNA that each TCR library used. Researchers generated cDNA in eight separate reactions per sample. A template switching step added UMIs, each with a 6-nucleotide sample barcode. With the 5' RACE reads reprocessed, TCRdb shows one record per CDR3 protein and no DNA. The table for this sample gives 300,000 to 400,000 distinct CDR3 sequences. This CDR3 has 12 residues. The germline gives CDR1 SQVTM, CDR2 ANQGSEA. Material for sequencing was blood. The J gene is TRBJ2-1, the V gene TRBV29-1; there is no DNA to check the TCRdb D call of TRBD1. This clonotype was obtained from a human donor with ulcerative colitis or Crohn's disease, or a healthy co-twin of an affected twin (not recorded which). The CDR3 here is CSARTGRNEQFF.